Listed below are T cell receptor beta chains from one sample, sequenced in a study of T cell responses to AZD1222 COVID-19 vaccine. Repertoires were generated with immunoSEQ multiplex PCR, while TCRdb's copy carries only in-frame clones and drops some. The repertoire holds just over 70,000 clones, around 84% seen once, with roughly 20% in the top ten. Sequences were derived from peripheral blood, sampled on day 0 of AZD1222 vaccination. All receptors derive from an adult in good health. CDR3s include the opening cysteine and the closing phenylalanine or tryptophan. Fields, in order: V gene, J gene, CDR3 protein.

TRBV27,TRBJ2-3,CASSLGGIGTDTQYF
TRBV7-2,TRBJ2-2,CASNLFLGTPNTGELFF
TRBV13,TRBJ1-1,CASSLGSVNTEAFF
TRBV5-4,TRBJ2-5,CASRPRTGEETQYF
TRBV18,TRBJ1-1,CASSPQGVITEAFF
TRBV6-5,TRBJ2-5,CASSYFSGGPQETQYF
TRBV11-2,TRBJ1-3,CASSLAGGATIYF
TRBV5-1,TRBJ2-1,CASESSGAGNEQFF
TRBV2,TRBJ2-2,CASMKTSGGFTGELFF
TRBV6-5,TRBJ1-1,CASSPDSTEAFF
TRBV2,TRBJ2-7,CASTLGTGAPLYEQYF
TRBV4-2,TRBJ2-2,CASSHHTSGGVGELFF
TRBV7-6,TRBJ1-3,CASSLETRVSTGNTIYF
TRBV5-4,TRBJ2-3,CASSFKRGSTDTQYF
TRBV11-3,TRBJ1-3,CASSLGPGENTIYF
TRBV10-1,TRBJ2-3,CASSDLVTDTQYF
TRBV7-2,TRBJ2-5,CASSTQAGLHKETQYF
TRBV6-5,TRBJ2-1,CASSRPGLAGGEQFF
TRBV5-4,TRBJ1-1,CASSLAGTVTEAFF
TRBV2,TRBJ2-1,CASRTDGNEQFF
TRBV27,TRBJ2-7,CASSLFQGAYEQYF
TRBV3-1/TRBV3-2,TRBJ1-1,CASSQDRSEAFF
TRBV11-2,TRBJ1-2,CASSITGVGYTF
TRBV25-1,TRBJ1-5,CASAPRSSSYSNQPQHF
TRBV5-4,TRBJ2-7,CASSRQGADEQYF
TRBV11-2,TRBJ2-3,CASSLDPGTDTQYF
TRBV7-6,TRBJ2-1,CASSRGTGIGGTSYNEQFF
TRBV6-5,TRBJ2-3,CAARQGPTDTQYF
TRBV7-8,TRBJ2-7,CASSLVSSGGAYEQYF
TRBV6-5,TRBJ2-3,CASSSYLTDTQYF
TRBV6-6,TRBJ2-7,CASRGLAGPLGYEQYF
TRBV10-3,TRBJ1-5,CAISDSQGEFQPQHF
TRBV7-3,TRBJ2-7,CASSLGPKYEQYF
TRBV28,TRBJ1-2,CASTGQGKIFNYGYTF
TRBV5-4,TRBJ1-4,CASSSEWEGEKLFF
TRBV10-1,TRBJ2-5,CASSADPAGTQYF
TRBV3-1/TRBV3-2,TRBJ2-3,CASSPGQSTDTQYF
TRBV7-9,TRBJ1-1,CASSQHVLSLNTEAFF
TRBV7-6,TRBJ2-5,CASSLGLAGAGETQYF
TRBV15,TRBJ1-1,CATSRVRALNTEAFF
TRBV19,TRBJ1-5,CASNYEPLNQPQHF
TRBV6-6,TRBJ2-5,CASSYRDYGETQYF
TRBV7-7,TRBJ1-1,CASSLRVGGEAFF
TRBV6-1,TRBJ1-5,CASSEYRGPQPQHF
TRBV7-8,TRBJ2-3,CASSPIEKNTQYF
TRBV4-1,TRBJ2-7,CASSPVGGLEQYF
TRBV7-9,TRBJ2-6,CASSFYLSGANVLTF
TRBV5-1,TRBJ2-3,CASSPESGVTQYF
TRBV11-1,TRBJ2-7,CASSKRDLSSYEQYF
TRBV3-1/TRBV3-2,TRBJ2-5,CASSQVDLESGGLVETQYF
TRBV10-3,TRBJ2-1,CAISGGIDEQFF
TRBV5-5,TRBJ2-2,CASSLRGENTGELFF
TRBV10-3,TRBJ1-2,CAISRAGPIYPNFYGYTF
TRBV9,TRBJ2-2,CASGGSGHNTGELFF
TRBV6-5,TRBJ2-7,CASSYDGTGGYEQYF
TRBV2,TRBJ2-3,CASSGRELTDTQYF
TRBV18,TRBJ2-7,CASSLGTGDYYEQYF
TRBV7-9,TRBJ2-7,CASSPESLAGVMDEQYF